The text below deals with one T cell receptor beta chain. The target antigen is unknown. This sample is drawn from a study of T cells after posttransplantation cyclophosphamide. The germline V gene encodes CDR1 MDHEN and CDR2 SYDVKM. There are 15 residues in the CDR3. The V segment lost 8 bases and the J segment 4 bases; nucleotides outside the gene matches: 12. Repertoires were generated with immunoSEQ multiplex PCR, while TCRdb's copy carries only in-frame clones and drops some. The table lists tens of thousands of clones, roughly 86% of them singletons. Whole-study findings and limits: TRB overlap between skin or GI tissue T cells and blood was limited.

The genes are TRBV28 and TRBJ1-1, with 8 bases lining up with TRBD1. The sequence came from a man aged 25 to 40 with a blood cancer, CMV-positive, and with a related stem cell donor. Source material: PBMCs. CDR3 in DNA: TGTGCCAGCGGTGCCCCGGACAGGGAGCTCACTGAAGCTTTCTTT. Amino acid sequence: CASGAPDRELTEAFF.